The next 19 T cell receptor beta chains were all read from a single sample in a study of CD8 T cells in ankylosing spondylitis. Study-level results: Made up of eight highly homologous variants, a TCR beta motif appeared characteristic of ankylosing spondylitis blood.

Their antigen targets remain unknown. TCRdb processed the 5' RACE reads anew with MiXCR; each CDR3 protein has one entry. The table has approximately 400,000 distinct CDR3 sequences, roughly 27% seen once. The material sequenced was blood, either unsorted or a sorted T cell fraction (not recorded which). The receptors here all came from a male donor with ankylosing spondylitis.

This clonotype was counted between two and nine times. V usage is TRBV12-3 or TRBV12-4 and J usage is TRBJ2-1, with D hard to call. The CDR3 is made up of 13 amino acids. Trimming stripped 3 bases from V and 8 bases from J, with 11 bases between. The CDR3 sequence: CASSFTIKDEQFF. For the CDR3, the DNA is TGTGCCAGCAGTTTCACTATTAAAGATGAGCAGTTCTTC.

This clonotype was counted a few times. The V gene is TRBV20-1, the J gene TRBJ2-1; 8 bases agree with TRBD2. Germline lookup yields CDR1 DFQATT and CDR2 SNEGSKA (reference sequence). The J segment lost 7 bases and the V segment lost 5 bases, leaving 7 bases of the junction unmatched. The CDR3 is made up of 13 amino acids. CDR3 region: CSASRLAQNEQFF. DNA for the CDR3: TGCAGTGCTTCAAGACTAGCGCAGAATGAGCAGTTCTTC.

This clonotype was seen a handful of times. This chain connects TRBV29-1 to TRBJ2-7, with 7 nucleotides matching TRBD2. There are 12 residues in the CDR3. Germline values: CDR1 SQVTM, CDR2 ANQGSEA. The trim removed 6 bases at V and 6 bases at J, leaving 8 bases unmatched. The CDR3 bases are TGCAGCGTCTTTCGGGTAGCGGGCGAGCAGTACTTC. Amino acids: CSVFRVAGEQYF.

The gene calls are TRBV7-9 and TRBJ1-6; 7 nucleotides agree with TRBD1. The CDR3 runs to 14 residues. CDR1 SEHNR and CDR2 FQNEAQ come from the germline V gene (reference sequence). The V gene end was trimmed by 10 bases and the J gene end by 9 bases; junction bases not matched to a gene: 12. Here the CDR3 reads CAIQRGQSVSPLHF. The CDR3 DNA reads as TGTGCCATCCAGCGGGGACAGTCGGTTTCACCCCTCCACTTT.

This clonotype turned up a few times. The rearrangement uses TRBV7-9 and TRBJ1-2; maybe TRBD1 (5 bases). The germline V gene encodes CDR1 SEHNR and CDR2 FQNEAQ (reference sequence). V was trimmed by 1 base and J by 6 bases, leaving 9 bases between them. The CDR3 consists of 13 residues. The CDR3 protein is CASSLDGDHGYTF. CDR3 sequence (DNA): TGTGCCAGCAGCTTAGATGGGGACCATGGCTACACCTTC.

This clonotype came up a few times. This CDR3 reads CASSRPRRGQQDEQFF. DNA for the CDR3: TGTGCCAGCAGCCGTCCCAGGCGGGGTCAACAGGATGAGCAGTTCTTC. V usage is TRBV4-2 and J usage is TRBJ2-1, with D possibly TRBD2 on 6 matching bases. Trimming cost V 4 bases and J 8 bases, with 21 bases left between them. Per germline, CDR1 LGHNA and CDR2 YNFKEQ. The CDR3 totals 16 residues.

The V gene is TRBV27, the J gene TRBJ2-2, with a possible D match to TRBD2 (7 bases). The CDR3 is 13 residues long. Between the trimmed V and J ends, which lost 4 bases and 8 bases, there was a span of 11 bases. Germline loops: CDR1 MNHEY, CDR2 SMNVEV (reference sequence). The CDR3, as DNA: TGTGCCAGCAGTTGGGGGGGCTCGGGGGAGCTGTTTTTT. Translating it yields CASSWGGSGELFF.

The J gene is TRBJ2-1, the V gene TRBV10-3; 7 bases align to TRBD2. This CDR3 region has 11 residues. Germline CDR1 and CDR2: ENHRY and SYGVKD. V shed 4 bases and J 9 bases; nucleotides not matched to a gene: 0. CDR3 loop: CAISAGGEQFF. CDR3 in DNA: TGTGCCATCAGTGCGGGAGGTGAGCAGTTCTTC.

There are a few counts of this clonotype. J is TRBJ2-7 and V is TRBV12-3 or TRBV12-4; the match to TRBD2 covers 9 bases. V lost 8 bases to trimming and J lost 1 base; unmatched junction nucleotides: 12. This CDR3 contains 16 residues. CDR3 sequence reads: CASPRLREGPSYEQYV. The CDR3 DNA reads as TGTGCCAGCCCCCGTTTGCGGGAGGGCCCGTCCTACGAGCAGTACGTC.

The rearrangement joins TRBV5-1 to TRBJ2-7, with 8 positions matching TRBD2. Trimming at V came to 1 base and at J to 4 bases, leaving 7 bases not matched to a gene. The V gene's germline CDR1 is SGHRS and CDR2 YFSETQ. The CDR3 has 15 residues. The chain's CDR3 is CASSLSSGMGYEQYF. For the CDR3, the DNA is TGCGCCAGCAGCTTGAGTAGCGGGATGGGTTACGAGCAGTACTTC.

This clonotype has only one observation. The CDR3: CATSTRDGQETQYF. The CDR3 DNA is TGTGCCACCAGCACCCGGGACGGCCAAGAGACCCAGTACTTC. The chain couples TRBV15 to TRBJ2-5; D assignment may be TRBD1 or TRBD2 (5 bases each). Germline CDR1 and CDR2: LNHNV and YYDKDF (reference sequence). The ends were cut back, 4 bases at V and 1 base at J, with 10 bases in the middle. The CDR3 spans 14 residues.

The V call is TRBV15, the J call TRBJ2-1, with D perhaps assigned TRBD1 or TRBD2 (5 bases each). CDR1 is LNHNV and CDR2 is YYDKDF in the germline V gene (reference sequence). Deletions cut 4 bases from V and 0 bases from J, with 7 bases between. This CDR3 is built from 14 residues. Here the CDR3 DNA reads TGTGCCACCAGCACGGGACCCTCCTACAATGAGCAGTTCTTC. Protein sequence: CATSTGPSYNEQFF.

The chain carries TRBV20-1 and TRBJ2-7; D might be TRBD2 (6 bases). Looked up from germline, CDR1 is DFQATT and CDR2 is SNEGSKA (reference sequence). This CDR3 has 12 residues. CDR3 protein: CRPSEGSYEQYF. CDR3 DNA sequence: TGCAGGCCCTCGGAGGGTTCCTACGAGCAGTACTTC.

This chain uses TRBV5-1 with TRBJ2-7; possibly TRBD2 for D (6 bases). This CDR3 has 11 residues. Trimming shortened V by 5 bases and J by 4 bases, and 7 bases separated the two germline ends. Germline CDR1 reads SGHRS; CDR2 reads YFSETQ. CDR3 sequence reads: CASRREYEQYF. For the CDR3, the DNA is TGCGCCAGCAGACGGGAGTACGAGCAGTACTTC. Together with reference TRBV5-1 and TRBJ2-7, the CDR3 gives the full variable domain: KAGVTQTPRYLIKTRGQQVTLSCSPISGHRSVSWYQQTPGQGLQFLFEYFSETQRNKGNFPGRFSGRQFSNSRSEMNVSTLELGDSALYLCASRREYEQYFGPGTRLTVT.

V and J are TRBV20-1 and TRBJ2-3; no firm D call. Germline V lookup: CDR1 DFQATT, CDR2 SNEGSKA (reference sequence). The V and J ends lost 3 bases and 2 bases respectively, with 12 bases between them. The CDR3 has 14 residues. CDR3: CSARMAELTDTQYF. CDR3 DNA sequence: TGCAGTGCTAGGATGGCGGAACTCACAGATACGCAGTATTTT.

CDR3 loop: CATSDATGNPPNEQFF. The DNA for the CDR3 is TGTGCCACCAGTGATGCCACAGGGAATCCCCCCAATGAGCAGTTCTTC. This chain uses TRBV24-1 with TRBJ2-1; D possibly corresponds to TRBD1 (6 bases). The V gene lost 3 bases and the J gene lost 6 bases, with 17 bases spanning the gap. CDR3 length: 16 residues. Germline V gene data show CDR1 as KGHDR and CDR2 as SFDVKD.

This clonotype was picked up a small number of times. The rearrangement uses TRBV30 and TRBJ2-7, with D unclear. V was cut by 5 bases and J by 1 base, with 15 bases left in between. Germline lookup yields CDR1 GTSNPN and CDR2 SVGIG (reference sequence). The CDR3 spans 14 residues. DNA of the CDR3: TGTGCCTGGGGAAATAGAGTAAGGTCCTACGAGCAGTACGTC. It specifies CAWGNRVRSYEQYV.

CDR3 coding DNA: TGCAGTGTCCCGGGGGCAAGCTATGGCTACACCTTC. It specifies CSVPGASYGYTF. The chain carries TRBV20-1 and TRBJ1-2; tentatively, D is TRBD1 (6 bases). The V end was cut by 7 bases, the J end by 4 bases, with 13 bases between. This CDR3 contains 12 residues. The germline CDR1 and CDR2 sequences are DFQATT and SNEGSKA (reference sequence).

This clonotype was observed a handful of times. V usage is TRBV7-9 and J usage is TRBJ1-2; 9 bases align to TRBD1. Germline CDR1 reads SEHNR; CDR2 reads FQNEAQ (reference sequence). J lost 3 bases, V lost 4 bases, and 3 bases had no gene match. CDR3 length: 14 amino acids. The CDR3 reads CASSSGTGHYGYTF. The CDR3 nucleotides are TGTGCCAGCAGCTCCGGGACAGGGCACTATGGCTACACCTTC.